Below, 18 T cell receptor beta chains from the same sample are listed, as sequenced in a study of T cell responses to AZD1222 COVID-19 vaccine. Assay: immunoSEQ multiplex PCR; the TCRdb copy retains only in-frame clones and omits some. The sample consists of around 140,000 clones, roughly 92% of them appearing once. The specimen comprised peripheral blood, sampled 28 days after the second AZD1222 dose. These receptor sequences come from an adult who received the AZD1222 COVID-19 vaccine.

This clone was counted a few times. The chain joins TRBV2 to TRBJ2-7; D tentatively fits TRBD1 or TRBD2 (5 bases each). The CDR3 is made up of 14 amino acids. V was pared by 4 bases and J by 3 bases, with 13 bases between. Germline V gene data show CDR1 as SNHLY and CDR2 as FYNNEI. CDR3 residues: CASSAPPGLYEQYF. The CDR3 nucleotides read TGTGCCAGCAGTGCCCCACCGGGGCTCTACGAGCAGTACTTC. Supplemented by reference TRBV2 and TRBJ2-7, the full variable domain reads EPEVTQTPSHQVTQMGQEVILRCVPISNHLYFYWYRQILGQKVEFLVSFYNNEISEKSEIFDDQFSVERPDGSNFTLKIRSTKLEDSAMYFCASSAPPGLYEQYFGPGTRLTVT.

This chain connects TRBV7-2 to TRBJ2-7; TRBD1 matches 9 bases. V dropped 5 bases and J dropped 4; count of bases not matched to a gene: 6. The CDR3 is 14 amino acids. CDR1 and CDR2 from the germline V gene are SGHTA and FQGNSA. The CDR3 DNA is TGTGCCAGCAGCCATACAGGGGGCGCGTACGAGCAGTACTTC. Translated: CASSHTGGAYEQYF.

Written as DNA, the CDR3 is TGTGCCAGTACCCCTGCTCTGAGCCTGAAAGATTCACCCCTCCACTTT. Encoded protein: CASTPALSLKDSPLHF. The rearrangement joins TRBV19 to TRBJ1-6, with D unresolved. The ends were cut back, 7 bases at V and 8 bases at J, with 21 bases in the middle. The CDR3 covers 16 residues. Germline assignment: CDR1 LNHDA and CDR2 SQIVND (reference sequence).

V is TRBV28 and J is TRBJ1-2; D is unresolved. This CDR3 region has 14 residues. Trimming cost V 2 bases and J 4 bases, with 11 bases left between them. Germline V gene lookup returns CDR1 MDHEN and CDR2 SYDVKM. The CDR3 DNA is TGTGCCAGCAGTTTAGCTCCGGGAACCTATGGCTACACCTTC. Translation gives CASSLAPGTYGYTF.

V gene TRBV4-2 combines with J gene TRBJ1-4, with a possible D match to TRBD1 (5 bases). The V end lost 2 bases, the J end lost 5 bases, and 12 bases lay between the germline ends. There are 15 residues in the CDR3. Germline CDR1 reads LGHNA; CDR2 reads YNFKEQ. Here the CDR3 reads CASSQNRQTNEKLFF. The CDR3 DNA reads as TGTGCCAGCAGCCAAAATAGACAGACAAATGAAAAACTGTTTTTT.

This clone was seen a single time. This chain links TRBV10-2 with TRBJ2-1; 7 bases are a match to TRBD1. CDR1 WSHSY and CDR2 SAAADI come from the germline V gene. Losses at the gene ends were 6 bases for V and 7 bases for J; bases not matched to a gene: 9. The CDR3 runs to 14 residues. Here the CDR3 DNA reads TGCGCCAGCAGCCACAGGGGTAGTGGGAATGAGCAGTTCTTC. It encodes CASSHRGSGNEQFF.

The V and J genes are TRBV28 and TRBJ1-2, with a possible D match to TRBD1 (5 bases). This CDR3 region has 14 residues. The V end was cut by 6 bases, the J end by 6 bases, with 17 bases between. CDR1 and CDR2 (germline): MDHEN, SYDVKM. The CDR3 bases are TGTGCCAGCAGACCGGGACCTCACCCCCATGGCTACACCTTC. Residues: CASRPGPHPHGYTF.

The V and J genes are TRBV9 and TRBJ2-3, with TRBD1 as a possible D gene (6 bases). CDR1 SGDLS and CDR2 YYNGEE come from the germline V gene. There are 15 residues in the CDR3. Trimming took 4 bases from V and 3 from J, leaving 15 bases between them. As DNA, the CDR3 is TGTGCCAGCAGCCCCTACAGGGTGGGGACAGATACGCAGTATTTT. It specifies CASSPYRVGTDTQYF.

This chain links TRBV12-3 or TRBV12-4 with TRBJ2-2; D not resolved. This CDR3 comprises 12 residues. Trimming removed 7 bases from V and 6 bases from J, with 9 bases in between. In DNA, the CDR3 is TGTGCCAGCACCCTTGGGGCCGGGGAGCTGTTTTTT. Protein product: CASTLGAGELFF.

The chain employs TRBV7-3 and TRBJ1-1; 7 nucleotides line up with TRBD1. CDR3 length: 15 amino acids. Germline V gene sequence: CDR1 SGHTA, CDR2 FQGTGA. Trimming cost V 5 bases and J 4 bases; bases outside gene matches: 10. The CDR3 loop is CASSATGSSGTEAFF. The CDR3 bases are TGTGCCAGCAGCGCGACAGGGTCGAGTGGCACTGAAGCTTTCTTT. The full variable domain, in which reference TRBV7-3 and TRBJ1-1 provide the parts outside the CDR3, is GAGVSQTPSNKVTEKGKYVELRCDPISGHTALYWYRQSLGQGPEFLIYFQGTGAADDSGLPNDRFFAVRPEGSVSTLKIQRTERGDSAVYLCASSATGSSGTEAFFGQGTRLTVV.

This clone was seen at least ten times. CDR3 in amino acids: CASSQWLSNQPQHF. For the CDR3, the DNA is TGCGCCAGCAGCCAATGGCTGAGCAATCAGCCCCAGCATTTT. The rearrangement uses TRBV4-1 and TRBJ1-5; no reliable D call. CDR3 length equals 14 residues. The germline V gene has CDR1 MGHRA and CDR2 YSYEKL. V was pared by 2 bases and J by 1 base, with 6 bases between.

V gene TRBV5-1 combines with J gene TRBJ1-1; D unclear. The CDR3 loop spans 12 amino acids. Germline-derived CDR1 and CDR2 are SGHRS and YFSETQ. V lost 0 bases, J lost 3 bases, and 3 bases lay in between. CDR3 DNA: TGCGCCAGCAGCTTGGTGGACACTGAAGCTTTCTTT. Its protein product is CASSLVDTEAFF.

This chain joins TRBV7-9 and TRBJ2-7; D unclear. This CDR3 has 12 amino acids. The V gene lost 5 bases and the J gene lost 7 bases, with 12 bases spanning the gap. Germline V CDR1 and CDR2: SEHNR, FQNEAQ (reference sequence). The CDR3 nucleotides read TGTGCCAGCAGCGCCGGAGATGGGGAGCAGTACTTC. It codes for CASSAGDGEQYF.

The chain uses TRBV7-8 and TRBJ2-7, with D possibly TRBD1 on 5 matching bases. V was shortened by 1 base and J by 4 bases, with 14 bases between the two germline ends. Per germline, CDR1 SGHVS and CDR2 FQNEAQ. The CDR3 totals 15 residues. The CDR3: CASSLERQGNYEQYF. For the CDR3, the DNA is TGTGCCAGCAGCTTAGAGAGGCAGGGAAATTACGAGCAGTACTTC.

The J gene is TRBJ2-3, the V gene TRBV5-1, with TRBD2 matching 9 bases. The CDR3 sequence is 15 residues long. V lost 2 bases and J lost 5; bases outside the gene matches: 6. Germline V gene data show CDR1 as SGHRS and CDR2 as YFSETQ. CDR3 sequence reads: CASSFTSGWGDTQYF. The CDR3 coding sequence is TGCGCCAGCAGCTTTACTAGCGGGTGGGGAGATACGCAGTATTTT.

The CDR3 here is CASSSRDRQFEQYF. DNA of the CDR3: TGTGCCAGCAGCTCCCGGGACCGTCAGTTTGAGCAGTACTTC. The chain uses TRBV14 and TRBJ2-7; either TRBD1 or TRBD2 may supply D (5 bases each). This CDR3 comprises 14 residues. Germline V lookup: CDR1 SGHDN, CDR2 FVKESK. V gave up 5 bases and J gave up 7 bases, with 18 bases separating them.

The chain joins TRBV10-1 to TRBJ2-5; D gene uncertain. The CDR3 sequence is 13 residues long. The germline V gene has CDR1 WNHNN and CDR2 SYGVQD (reference sequence). V was pared by 4 bases and J by 5 bases, with 11 bases between. The CDR3 coding sequence is TGCGCCAGCAGTGCCCAGGCCAAGGAGACCCAGTACTTC. It yields the protein CASSAQAKETQYF.

This clone appeared a single time. This chain uses TRBV11-2 with TRBJ1-2; D ambiguous. V lost 7 bases to trimming and J lost 7 bases, with 13 bases between them. The CDR3 has 12 amino acids. The germline V gene has CDR1 SGHAT and CDR2 FQNNGV. DNA of the CDR3: TGTGCCAGCAACCACGACATTACTGGCTACACCTTC. As protein: CASNHDITGYTF.